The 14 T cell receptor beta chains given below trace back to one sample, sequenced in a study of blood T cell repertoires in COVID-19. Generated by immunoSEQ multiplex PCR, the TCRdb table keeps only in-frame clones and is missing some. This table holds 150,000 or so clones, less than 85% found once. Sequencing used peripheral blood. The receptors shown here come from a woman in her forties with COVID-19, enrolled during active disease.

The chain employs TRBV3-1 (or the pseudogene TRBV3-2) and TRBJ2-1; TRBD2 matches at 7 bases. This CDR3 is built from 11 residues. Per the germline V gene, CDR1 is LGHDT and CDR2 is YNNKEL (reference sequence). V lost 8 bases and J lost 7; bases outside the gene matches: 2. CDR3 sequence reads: CASRTSNEQFF. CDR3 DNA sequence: TGTGCCAGCCGGACTAGTAATGAGCAGTTCTTC.

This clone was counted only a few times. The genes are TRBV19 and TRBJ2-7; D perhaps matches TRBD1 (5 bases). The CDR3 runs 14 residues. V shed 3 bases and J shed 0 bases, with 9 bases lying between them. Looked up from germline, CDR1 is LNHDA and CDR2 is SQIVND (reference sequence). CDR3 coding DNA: TGTGCCAGTAGTATGACAGCAACCTCCTACGAGCAGTACTTC. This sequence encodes CASSMTATSYEQYF. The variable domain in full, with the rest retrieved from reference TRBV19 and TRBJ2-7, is DGGITQSPKYLFRKEGQNVTLSCEQNLNHDAMYWYRQDPGQGLRLIYYSQIVNDFQKGDIAEGYSVSREKKESFPLTVTSAQKNPTAFYLCASSMTATSYEQYFGPGTRLTVT.

CDR3 bases: TGTGCCAGCAGTGAAAGACAGGGGATGGGTTCACCCCTCCACTTT. This gives the protein CASSERQGMGSPLHF. The chain joins TRBV2 to TRBJ1-6, with TRBD1 matching over 8 bases. CDR3 size: 15 residues. With V trimmed by 2 bases and J by 9 bases, 6 bases remained unmatched. Germline V CDR1 and CDR2: SNHLY, FYNNEI.

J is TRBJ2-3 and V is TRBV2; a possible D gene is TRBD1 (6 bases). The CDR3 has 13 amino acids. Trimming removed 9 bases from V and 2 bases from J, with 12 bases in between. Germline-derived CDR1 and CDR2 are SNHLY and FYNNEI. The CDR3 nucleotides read TGTGCCAGGGACAGACAAACCACAGATACGCAGTATTTT. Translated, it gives CARDRQTTDTQYF.

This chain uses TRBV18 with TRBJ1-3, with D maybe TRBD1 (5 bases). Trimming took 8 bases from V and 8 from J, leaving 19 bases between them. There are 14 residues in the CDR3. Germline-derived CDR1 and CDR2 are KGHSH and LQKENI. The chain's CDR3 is CASSPQKGHHTIYF. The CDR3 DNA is TGTGCCAGCAGCCCGCAGAAAGGACACCACACCATATATTTT.

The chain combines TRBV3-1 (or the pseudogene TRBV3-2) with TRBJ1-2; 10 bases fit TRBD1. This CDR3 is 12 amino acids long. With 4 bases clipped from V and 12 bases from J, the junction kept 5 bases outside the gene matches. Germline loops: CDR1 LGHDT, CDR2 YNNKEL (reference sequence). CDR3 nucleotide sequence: TGTGCCAGCAGCCGGGCCGGGACAGGGGACACCTTC. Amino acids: CASSRAGTGDTF.

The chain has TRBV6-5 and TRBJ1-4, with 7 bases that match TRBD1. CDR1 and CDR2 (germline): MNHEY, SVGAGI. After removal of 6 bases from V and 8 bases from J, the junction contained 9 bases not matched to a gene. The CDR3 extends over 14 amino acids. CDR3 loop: CASRGGQVEEKLFF. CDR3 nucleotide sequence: TGTGCCAGCAGAGGTGGACAGGTCGAGGAAAAACTGTTTTTT.

CDR3 DNA: TGTGCCAGTAGTACCCTACTGAGACTAGCGGGAGAAAATGAGCAGTTCTTC. Protein sequence: CASSTLLRLAGENEQFF. This chain joins TRBV19 and TRBJ2-1; TRBD2 matches 12 bases. The V gene end was trimmed by 4 bases and the J gene end by 7 bases; junction bases not matched to a gene: 11. The CDR3 sequence is 17 residues long. CDR1 and CDR2 from the germline V gene are LNHDA and SQIVND (reference sequence).

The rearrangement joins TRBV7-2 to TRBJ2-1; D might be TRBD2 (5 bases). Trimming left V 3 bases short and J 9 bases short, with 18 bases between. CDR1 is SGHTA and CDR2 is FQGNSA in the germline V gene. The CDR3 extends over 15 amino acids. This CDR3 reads CASSFQGLPRGEQFF. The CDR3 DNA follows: TGTGCCAGCAGCTTTCAAGGACTCCCCCGGGGTGAGCAGTTCTTC. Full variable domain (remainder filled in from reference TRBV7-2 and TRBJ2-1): GAGVSQSPSNKVTEKGKDVELRCDPISGHTALYWYRQSLGQGLEFLIYFQGNSAPDKSGLPSDRFSAERTGGSVSTLTIQRTQQEDSAVYLCASSFQGLPRGEQFFGPGTRLTVL.

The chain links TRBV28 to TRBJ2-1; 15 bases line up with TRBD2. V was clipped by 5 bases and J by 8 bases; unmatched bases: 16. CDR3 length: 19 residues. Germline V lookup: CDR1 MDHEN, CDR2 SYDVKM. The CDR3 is CASSVRSPGTSGRRDEQFF. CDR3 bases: TGTGCCAGCAGTGTGAGATCCCCCGGGACTAGCGGGAGGAGGGATGAGCAGTTCTTC.

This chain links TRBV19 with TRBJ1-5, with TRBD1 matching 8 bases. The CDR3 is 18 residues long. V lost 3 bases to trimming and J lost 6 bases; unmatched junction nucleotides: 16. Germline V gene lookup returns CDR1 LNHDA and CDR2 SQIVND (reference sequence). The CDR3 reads CASSILPSTGERFQPQHF. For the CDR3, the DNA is TGTGCCAGTAGTATCCTCCCCTCGACAGGGGAAAGGTTTCAGCCCCAGCATTTT.

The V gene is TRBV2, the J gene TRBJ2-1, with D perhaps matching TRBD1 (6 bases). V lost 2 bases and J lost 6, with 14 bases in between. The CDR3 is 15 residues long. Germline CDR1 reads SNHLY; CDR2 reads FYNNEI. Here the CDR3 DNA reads TGTGCCAGCAGTGAAAGGGGGTATTTTGGCAATGAGCAGTTCTTC. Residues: CASSERGYFGNEQFF.

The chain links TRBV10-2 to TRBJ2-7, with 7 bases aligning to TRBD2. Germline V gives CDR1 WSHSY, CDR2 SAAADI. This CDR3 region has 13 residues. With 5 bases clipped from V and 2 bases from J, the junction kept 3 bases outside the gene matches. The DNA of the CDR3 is TGCGCCAGCAGTAGCGGGGACGCCTACGAGCAGTACTTC. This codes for CASSSGDAYEQYF.

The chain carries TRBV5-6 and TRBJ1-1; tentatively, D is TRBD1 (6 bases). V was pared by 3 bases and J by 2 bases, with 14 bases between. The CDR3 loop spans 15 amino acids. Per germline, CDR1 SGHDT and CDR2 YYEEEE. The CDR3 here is CASSSLGGFNTEAFF. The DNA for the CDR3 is TGTGCCAGCAGCTCGTTAGGGGGTTTCAACACTGAAGCTTTCTTT.